This TCR beta chain was sequenced for a study of cytomegalovirus exposure and HLA in healthy donors. In the PCR, 60 Vbeta and 13 Jbeta primers were used. Sequencing was performed with immunoSEQ multiplex PCR; in TCRdb, only in-frame clones are kept and a portion is missing. This sample yields about 130,000 clones, of which over 60% are seen a single time; roughly 3.9% belongs to the top ten. This clone was seen a single time. Its matching antigen is unknown. The V gene end was trimmed by 3 bases and the J gene end by 4 bases; junction bases not matched to a gene: 12. CDR1 and CDR2 (germline): SGHRS, YFSETQ. The length of the CDR3 is 17 residues. The study, taken as a whole, reports: Most TCR sequences were uncommon, yet certain public TCRs appeared in many donors. Some segments of the V type, notably TRBV6-2 and TRBV6-3, were excluded as indistinguishable.

The chain couples TRBV5-1 to TRBJ2-1, with 8 bases fitting TRBD2. Source material: PBMCs. This clonotype was obtained from a male donor in good health and CMV-seropositive. For the CDR3, the DNA is TGCGCCAGCAGCTCAGCTCCAGAAGCGGGGGCGTACAATGAGCAGTTCTTC. Translating gives CASSSAPEAGAYNEQFF.